Sequencing of this TCR beta chain was carried out in a study of CD8 T cells in ankylosing spondylitis. The V gene end was trimmed by 3 bases and the J gene end by 3 bases; junction bases not matched to a gene: 7. This CDR3 contains 14 residues. CDR1 is DFQATT, CDR2 SNEGSKA, per germline (reference sequence). Regarding the study as a whole: Characteristic of ankylosing spondylitis blood, it appeared, was a TCR beta motif comprising several highly homologous variants.

There are a few counts of this clonotype. Its antigen is not identified. Using its own MiXCR run on the 5' RACE reads, TCRdb lists one record per CDR3 protein. The sample shows roughly 450,000 distinct CDR3 sequences, 26% of them seen only once. The genes are TRBV20-1 and TRBJ2-7; TRBD2 agrees at 8 bases. The clonotype originates from a male donor with ankylosing spondylitis. The sample consisted of blood, either unsorted or a sorted T cell fraction (not recorded which). This CDR3 is CSARVSGNHYEQYF. The CDR3 DNA follows: TGCAGTGCTAGGGTTAGCGGGAACCACTACGAGCAGTACTTC.